What follows are 21 T cell receptor beta chains derived from one specimen sequenced in a study of patients and donors after allogeneic stem cell transplantation. One entry per CDR3 protein, called by TCRdb with MiXCR from the RT-PCR reads. In the table there are approximately 170,000 distinct CDR3 sequences, around 30% of which are singletons. Input material: blood, either unsorted or a sorted T cell fraction (not recorded which). The receptors stem from a human donor who was either an allogeneic HSCT recipient or a stem cell or donor lymphocyte infusion donor (not recorded which). It is not recorded whose cells these are; they may come from a transplant donor.

The chain couples TRBV7-9 to TRBJ1-1; D gene ambiguous. V lost 7 bases and J lost 8, with 8 bases in between. The CDR3 has 10 residues. Germline CDR1 SEHNR, CDR2 FQNEAQ (reference sequence). CDR3 bases: TGTGCCAGCAAGGGCCGAGAAGCTTTCTTT. Its protein product is CASKGREAFF.

This clonotype was observed a handful of times. The rearrangement uses TRBV7-6 and TRBJ2-2; the match to TRBD1 covers 7 bases. CDR1 is SGHVS and CDR2 is FNYEAQ in the germline V gene. Trimming removed 4 bases from V and 0 bases from J; junction bases left unmatched: 2. The CDR3 is 15 residues long. CDR3 region: CASSSGTANTGELFF. The CDR3 coding sequence is TGTGCCAGCAGCTCTGGGACAGCGAACACCGGGGAGCTGTTTTTT.

The CDR3 sequence: CASSLARETEAFF. The DNA of the CDR3 is TGCGCCAGCAGCTTGGCGAGGGAGACTGAAGCTTTCTTT. The chain joins TRBV5-1 to TRBJ1-1, with D unclear. The ends were cut back, 0 bases at V and 5 bases at J, with 8 bases in the middle. This CDR3 is built from 13 residues. The germline V gene has CDR1 SGHRS and CDR2 YFSETQ.

This chain joins TRBV9 and TRBJ2-5; 9 bases agree with TRBD1. The germline CDR1 and CDR2 sequences are SGDLS and YYNGEE. The V segment lost 0 bases and the J segment 5 bases; nucleotides outside the gene matches: 5. The CDR3 consists of 15 residues. CDR3 sequence reads: CASSVVGTGKETQYF. For the CDR3, the DNA is TGTGCCAGCAGCGTAGTCGGGACAGGGAAGGAGACCCAGTACTTC.

This clonotype was recorded a few times. V and J are TRBV24-1 and TRBJ1-1; weak D call: TRBD1 (5 bases). This CDR3 region has 13 residues. Trimming took off 2 bases at V and 5 bases at J, with 8 bases between the two ends. The V gene's germline CDR1 is KGHDR and CDR2 SFDVKD. CDR3 DNA: TGTGCCACCAGTGATTGGCAGGGAACTGAAGCTTTCTTT. It is translated as CATSDWQGTEAFF.

The sample holds a few counts of this clonotype. The rearrangement joins TRBV7-2 to TRBJ1-2, with no clear D. With 3 bases removed from V and 1 base from J, the gap between germline ends came to 9 bases. Germline loops: CDR1 SGHTA, CDR2 FQGNSA. This CDR3 spans 14 amino acids. DNA of the CDR3: TGTGCCAGCAGCTTGTACAGAGATAACTATGGCTACACCTTC. This encodes CASSLYRDNYGYTF.

This clonotype has at least ten counts. The chain links TRBV7-2 to TRBJ1-2, with TRBD1 as a possible D gene (5 bases). V was pared by 1 base and J by 7 bases, with 10 bases between. The germline gives CDR1 SGHTA, CDR2 FQGNSA. The CDR3 covers 13 residues. CDR3 nucleotides: TGTGCCAGCAGCTTAGGACAGAGATCTGGCTACACCTTC. It encodes CASSLGQRSGYTF.

This clonotype was counted at least ten times. The chain is built from TRBV7-6 and TRBJ1-5; 9 nucleotides line up with TRBD1. CDR1 and CDR2 from the germline V gene are SGHVS and FNYEAQ. The V and J ends lost 4 bases and 0 bases, in that order; junction bases with no gene match: 10. The CDR3 totals 18 residues. This CDR3 reads CASSSRDRESYSNQPQHF. The CDR3, as DNA: TGTGCCAGCAGCTCCCGGGACAGGGAGTCTTATAGCAATCAGCCCCAGCATTTT.

The J gene is TRBJ2-2, the V gene TRBV6-5; D is uncertain. V shed 2 bases and J shed 1 base, with 8 bases lying between them. This CDR3 has 15 residues. The germline gives CDR1 MNHEY, CDR2 SVGAGI. CDR3 residues: CASSYSPENTGELFF. CDR3 bases: TGTGCCAGCAGTTACAGTCCAGAGAACACCGGGGAGCTGTTTTTT.

This chain connects TRBV10-3 to TRBJ2-5; a possible D gene is TRBD1 (6 bases). From germline, CDR1 is ENHRY and CDR2 SYGVKD. The CDR3 runs 14 residues. The V end was cut by 2 bases, the J end by 9 bases, with 16 bases between. CDR3 coding DNA: TGTGCCATCAGTGAGCGGGACACGGCCGGGGCCCAGTACTTC. This codes for CAISERDTAGAQYF.

The chain has TRBV6-5 and TRBJ1-5; 9 bases agree with TRBD1. Germline V lookup: CDR1 MNHEY, CDR2 SVGAGI. This CDR3 is built from 16 residues. Trimming cost V 5 bases and J 2 bases; bases outside gene matches: 7. The CDR3 reads CASSRTGVRGNQPQHF. The DNA for the CDR3 is TGTGCCAGCAGTCGGACAGGGGTTAGGGGCAATCAGCCCCAGCATTTT.

In this sample, this clonotype turned up a few times. J is TRBJ1-4 and V is TRBV6-5; possible D gene TRBD1, 5 bases. CDR1 and CDR2 (germline): MNHEY, SVGAGI. Trimming removed 5 bases at V and 8 bases at J, with 15 bases between. The CDR3 has 14 amino acids. CDR3 bases: TGTGCCAGCAGTCGAACAGGAATCTTCGAAAAACTGTTTTTT. This encodes CASSRTGIFEKLFF.

At least ten counts were recorded for this clonotype. The junction differs from germline at one of its ends, possibly a read error. This chain joins TRBV5-1 and TRBJ1-5; no definite D call. Germline CDR1 reads SGHRS; CDR2 reads YFSETQ. The CDR3 runs to 13 residues. The CDR3 DNA is TGCGCCAGCAGGTTGGGCCCGGATCAGCCCCAGCATTTT. This encodes CASRLGPDQPQHF.

As to this clonotype: Here the CDR3 omits its conserved ending phenylalanine or tryptophan, so a read error is the likely source. The chain employs TRBV7-9 and TRBJ1-4; unclear D gene. This CDR3 spans 15 amino acids. Germline V gene sequence: CDR1 SEHNR, CDR2 FQNEAQ (reference sequence). Trimming pared 7 bases from V and 7 bases from J, leaving 19 bases between. CDR3 nucleotides: TGTGCCAGCACCAAGGAGCCCTCGGGAGGTGAAAAACTGTTTTCT. It encodes CASTKEPSGGEKLFS.

This chain links TRBV6-5 with TRBJ2-7; a possible D gene is TRBD2 (5 bases). The germline V gene encodes CDR1 MNHEY and CDR2 SVGAGI. With 2 bases removed from V and 2 bases from J, the gap between germline ends came to 10 bases. The CDR3 extends over 14 amino acids. In DNA form, the CDR3 reads TGTGCCAGCAGTTACCTAGCCGGCCCCTACGAGCAGTACTTC. Protein: CASSYLAGPYEQYF.

This clonotype has only a few counts. The chain recombines TRBV5-1 with TRBJ2-7; D is ambiguous. Germline assignment: CDR1 SGHRS and CDR2 YFSETQ. The CDR3 length is 15 residues. The V end was cut by 4 bases, the J end by 3 bases, with 17 bases between. CDR3 sequence reads: CASSPGLVRFYEQYF. The CDR3 nucleotides are TGCGCCAGCAGCCCCGGTCTCGTCAGGTTCTACGAGCAGTACTTC. Drawing the rest from reference TRBV5-1 and TRBJ2-7, the complete variable domain is KAGVTQTPRYLIKTRGQQVTLSCSPISGHRSVSWYQQTPGQGLQFLFEYFSETQRNKGNFPGRFSGRQFSNSRSEMNVSTLELGDSALYLCASSPGLVRFYEQYFGPGTRLTVT.

This rearrangement joins TRBV7-8 to TRBJ2-3; TRBD2 agrees at 7 bases. CDR1 and CDR2 (germline): SGHVS, FQNEAQ. V shed 2 bases, J shed 5 bases, and the junction held 7 bases outside the gene matches. This CDR3 spans 15 amino acids. The CDR3, as DNA: TGTGCCAGCAGCTTACTCGGCGGGAGCCAAGATACGCAGTATTTT. Translation gives CASSLLGGSQDTQYF.

The chain uses TRBV7-2 and TRBJ1-3, with D unresolved. The germline V gene encodes CDR1 SGHTA and CDR2 FQGNSA. V was trimmed by 5 bases and J by 0 bases, leaving 17 bases between them. This CDR3 is built from 17 residues. The CDR3 bases are TGTGCCAGCAGCCTCCCCCCCTGGGAGCTCTCTGGAAACACCATATATTTT. This sequence encodes CASSLPPWELSGNTIYF. The complete variable domain, with remaining parts taken from reference TRBV7-2 and TRBJ1-3, reads GAGVSQSPSNKVTEKGKDVELRCDPISGHTALYWYRQSLGQGLEFLIYFQGNSAPDKSGLPSDRFSAERTGGSVSTLTIQRTQQEDSAVYLCASSLPPWELSGNTIYFGEGSWLTVV.

The gene calls are TRBV6-5 and TRBJ2-7; D uncertain. V was clipped by 0 bases and J by 2 bases, with 8 bases between them. Germline lookup yields CDR1 MNHEY and CDR2 SVGAGI. The CDR3 totals 14 residues. The CDR3 DNA reads TGTGCCAGCAGTTACTCGTACGGAACCTACGAGCAGTACTTC. This encodes CASSYSYGTYEQYF.

The chain combines TRBV4-3 with TRBJ1-4; a weak D match, TRBD1 (5 bases). Trimming cost V 1 base and J 8 bases, with 17 bases left between them. Germline V gene sequence: CDR1 LGHNA, CDR2 YSLEER. This CDR3 is built from 16 residues. The CDR3 loop is CASSQGDGTGLEKLFF. CDR3 coding DNA: TGCGCCAGCAGCCAAGGGGACGGGACCGGCTTGGAAAAACTGTTTTTT.

Written as DNA, the CDR3 is TGTGCCAGCAGCTTAAGCCCGGGACAGGAGAGTGGCTACACCTTC. Amino acids: CASSLSPGQESGYTF. The chain recombines TRBV7-2 with TRBJ1-2; 8 nucleotides agree with TRBD1. This CDR3 region has 15 residues. J gave up 7 bases and V 2 bases, and 9 bases lay outside the gene matches. Germline V gene sequence: CDR1 SGHTA, CDR2 FQGNSA.